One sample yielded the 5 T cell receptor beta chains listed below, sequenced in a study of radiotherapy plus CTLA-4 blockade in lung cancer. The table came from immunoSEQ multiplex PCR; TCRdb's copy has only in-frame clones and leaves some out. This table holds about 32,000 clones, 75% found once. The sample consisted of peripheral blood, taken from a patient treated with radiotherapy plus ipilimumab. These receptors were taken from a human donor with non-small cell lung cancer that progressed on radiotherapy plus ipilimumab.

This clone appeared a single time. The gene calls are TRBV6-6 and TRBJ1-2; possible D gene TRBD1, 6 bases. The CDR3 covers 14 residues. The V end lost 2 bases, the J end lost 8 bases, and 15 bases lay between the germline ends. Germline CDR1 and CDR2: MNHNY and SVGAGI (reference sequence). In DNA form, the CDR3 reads TGTGCCAGCAGTTACCGGGCAGGGGAAGGGGGCTACACCTTC. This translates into CASSYRAGEGGYTF.

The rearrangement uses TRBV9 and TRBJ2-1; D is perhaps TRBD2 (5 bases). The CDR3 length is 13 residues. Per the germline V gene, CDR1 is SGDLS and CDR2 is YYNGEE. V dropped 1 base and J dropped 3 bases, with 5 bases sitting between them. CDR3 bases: TGTGCCAGCAGCGTAAGCGGCTACAATGAGCAGTTCTTC. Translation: CASSVSGYNEQFF.

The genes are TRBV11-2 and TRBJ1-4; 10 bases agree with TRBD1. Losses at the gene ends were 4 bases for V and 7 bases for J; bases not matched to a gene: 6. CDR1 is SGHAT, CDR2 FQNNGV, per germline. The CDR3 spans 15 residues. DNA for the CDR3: TGTGCCAGCAGCTCATCCGGGACAGGGGTTGAAAAACTGTTTTTT. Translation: CASSSSGTGVEKLFF. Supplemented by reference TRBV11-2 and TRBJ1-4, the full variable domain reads EAGVAQSPRYKIIEKRQSVAFWCNPISGHATLYWYQQILGQGPKLLIQFQNNGVVDDSQLPKDRFSAERLKGVDSTLKIQPAKLEDSAVYLCASSSSGTGVEKLFFGSGTQLSVL.

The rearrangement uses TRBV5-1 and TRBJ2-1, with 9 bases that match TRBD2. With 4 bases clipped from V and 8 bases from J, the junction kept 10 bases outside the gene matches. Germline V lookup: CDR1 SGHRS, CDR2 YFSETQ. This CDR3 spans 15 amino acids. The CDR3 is CASSLAGKSSDEQFF. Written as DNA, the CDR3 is TGCGCCAGCAGCCTAGCGGGAAAGTCTTCAGATGAGCAGTTCTTC.

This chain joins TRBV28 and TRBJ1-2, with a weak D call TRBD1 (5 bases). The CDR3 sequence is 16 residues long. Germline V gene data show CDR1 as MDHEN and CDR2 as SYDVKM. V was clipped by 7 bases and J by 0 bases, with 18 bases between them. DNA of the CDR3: TGTGCCAGCACTAGAGGGGCAGACAAAGCTAACTATGGCTACACCTTC. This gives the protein CASTRGADKANYGYTF.